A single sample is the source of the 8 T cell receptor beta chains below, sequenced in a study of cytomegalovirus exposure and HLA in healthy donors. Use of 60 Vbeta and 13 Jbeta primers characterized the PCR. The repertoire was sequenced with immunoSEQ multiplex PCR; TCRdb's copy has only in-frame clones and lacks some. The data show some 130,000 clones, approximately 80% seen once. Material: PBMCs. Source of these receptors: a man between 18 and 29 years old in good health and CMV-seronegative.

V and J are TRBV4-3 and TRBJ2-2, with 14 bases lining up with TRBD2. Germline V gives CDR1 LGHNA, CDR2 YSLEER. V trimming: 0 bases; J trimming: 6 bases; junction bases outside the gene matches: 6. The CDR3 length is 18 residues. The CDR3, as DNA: TGCGCCAGCAGCCAAGATTTAGGGACTAGCGGGAGTCCCGGGGAGCTGTTTTTT. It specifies CASSQDLGTSGSPGELFF.

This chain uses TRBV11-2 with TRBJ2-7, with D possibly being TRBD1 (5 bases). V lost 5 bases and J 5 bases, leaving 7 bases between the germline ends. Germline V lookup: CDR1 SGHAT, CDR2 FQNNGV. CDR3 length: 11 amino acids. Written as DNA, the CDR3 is TGTGCCAGCAGCACACAGGACGAGCAGTACGTC. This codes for CASSTQDEQYV.

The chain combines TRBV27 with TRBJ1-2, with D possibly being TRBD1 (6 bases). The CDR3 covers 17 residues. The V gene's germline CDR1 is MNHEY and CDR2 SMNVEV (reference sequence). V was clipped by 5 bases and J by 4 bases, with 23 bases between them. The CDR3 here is CASSPTAGTSPPYGYTF. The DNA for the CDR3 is TGTGCCAGCAGTCCAACCGCCGGGACATCACCCCCCTATGGCTACACCTTC.

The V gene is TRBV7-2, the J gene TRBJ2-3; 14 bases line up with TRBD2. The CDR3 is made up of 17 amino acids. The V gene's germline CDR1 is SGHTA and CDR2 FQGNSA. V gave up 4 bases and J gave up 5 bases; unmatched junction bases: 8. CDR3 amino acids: CASSSTSGTSGRDTQYF. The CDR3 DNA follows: TGTGCCAGCAGCTCCACCTCCGGGACTAGCGGGAGAGATACGCAGTATTTT.

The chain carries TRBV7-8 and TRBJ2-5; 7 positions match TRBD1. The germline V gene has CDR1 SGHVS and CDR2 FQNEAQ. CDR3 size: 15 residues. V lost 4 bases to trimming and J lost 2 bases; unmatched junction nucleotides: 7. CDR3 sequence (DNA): TGTGCCAGCAGCTGGGAAGGGGGCGTTCAAGAGACCCAGTACTTC. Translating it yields CASSWEGGVQETQYF.

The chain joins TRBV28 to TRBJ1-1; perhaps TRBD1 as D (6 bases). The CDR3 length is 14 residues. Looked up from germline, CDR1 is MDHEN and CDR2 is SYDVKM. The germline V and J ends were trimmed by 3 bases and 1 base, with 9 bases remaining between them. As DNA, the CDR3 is TGTGCCAGCAGTTTCAACAGGGCGAACACTGAAGCTTTCTTT. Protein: CASSFNRANTEAFF.

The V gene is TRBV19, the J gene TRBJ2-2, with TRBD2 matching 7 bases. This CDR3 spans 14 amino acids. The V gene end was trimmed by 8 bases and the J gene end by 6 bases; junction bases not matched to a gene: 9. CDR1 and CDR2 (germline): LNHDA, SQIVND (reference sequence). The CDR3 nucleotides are TGTGCCAGTGCCCCCTCGGGAGGAGCCGGGGAGCTGTTTTTT. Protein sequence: CASAPSGGAGELFF. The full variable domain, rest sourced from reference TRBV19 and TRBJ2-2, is DGGITQSPKYLFRKEGQNVTLSCEQNLNHDAMYWYRQDPGQGLRLIYYSQIVNDFQKGDIAEGYSVSREKKESFPLTVTSAQKNPTAFYLCASAPSGGAGELFFGEGSRLTVL.

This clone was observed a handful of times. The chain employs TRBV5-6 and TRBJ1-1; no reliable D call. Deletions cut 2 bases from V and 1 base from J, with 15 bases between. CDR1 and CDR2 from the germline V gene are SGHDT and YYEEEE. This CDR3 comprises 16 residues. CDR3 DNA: TGTGCCAGCAGCTTTTTAGAGCCCGGGAGGAACACTGAAGCTTTCTTT. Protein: CASSFLEPGRNTEAFF.